A selection of T cell receptor beta chains follows, all from one sample in a study of blood T cell repertoires in COVID-19. This table comes from immunoSEQ multiplex PCR, and its TCRdb copy is limited to in-frame clones, with some not included. The table has a few hundred thousand clones, around 91% seen once. Sequencing was carried out using peripheral blood. The receptors shown here come from a woman aged 55-69 years with acute or convalescent COVID-19. Each CDR3 is given with its conserved first and last residue. Fields, in order: J gene, V gene, CDR3 length, clone size, CDR3 protein. The size entry is marked missing in some rows and otherwise reads once, few, many or a size class.

j_call: TRBJ1-1
v_call: TRBV6-5
cdr3_length: 13
clone_size: NA
cdr3_aa: CASRGRGKAEAFF

j_call: TRBJ1-2
v_call: TRBV28
cdr3_length: 16
clone_size: NA
cdr3_aa: CASSLIERTRNYGYTF

j_call: TRBJ2-2
v_call: TRBV5-1
cdr3_length: 16
clone_size: NA
cdr3_aa: CASSLVAGAYQLELFF

j_call: TRBJ1-1
v_call: TRBV3-1/TRBV3-2
cdr3_length: 13
clone_size: once
cdr3_aa: CASSPRLNTEAFF

j_call: TRBJ2-7
v_call: TRBV5-6
cdr3_length: 14
clone_size: NA
cdr3_aa: CASRFGAGGYEQYF

j_call: TRBJ2-2
v_call: TRBV5-1
cdr3_length: 13
clone_size: once
cdr3_aa: CASSSGQNRELFF

j_call: TRBJ1-2
v_call: TRBV9
cdr3_length: 15
clone_size: NA
cdr3_aa: CASSVGGQGDHGYTF

j_call: TRBJ1-6
v_call: TRBV11-3
cdr3_length: 13
clone_size: once
cdr3_aa: CASSLDTRAPLHF

j_call: TRBJ1-6
v_call: TRBV6-1
cdr3_length: 15
clone_size: NA
cdr3_aa: CASSEGGRGNSPLHF

j_call: TRBJ1-1
v_call: TRBV6-5
cdr3_length: 15
clone_size: once
cdr3_aa: CASSSETDRYTEAFF

j_call: TRBJ1-5
v_call: TRBV27
cdr3_length: 15
clone_size: NA
cdr3_aa: CASSLRAEGNQPQHF

j_call: TRBJ1-6
v_call: TRBV7-2
cdr3_length: 16
clone_size: NA
cdr3_aa: CASSQVVGDGNSPLHF

j_call: TRBJ1-2
v_call: TRBV27
cdr3_length: 14
clone_size: NA
cdr3_aa: CASSLFPGNYGYTF

j_call: TRBJ2-7
v_call: TRBV7-2
cdr3_length: 11
clone_size: NA
cdr3_aa: CASSPGLVQYF

j_call: TRBJ2-7
v_call: TRBV27
cdr3_length: 15
clone_size: NA
cdr3_aa: CASSAATGTKYEQYF

j_call: TRBJ1-2
v_call: TRBV7-9
cdr3_length: 13
clone_size: NA
cdr3_aa: CASSLAAYYGYTF

j_call: TRBJ1-1
v_call: TRBV5-8
cdr3_length: 14
clone_size: NA
cdr3_aa: CASRLTGDNTEAFF

j_call: TRBJ1-5
v_call: TRBV28
cdr3_length: 15
clone_size: NA
cdr3_aa: CASSFRGLSNQPQHF

j_call: TRBJ2-7
v_call: TRBV3-1/TRBV3-2
cdr3_length: 12
clone_size: NA
cdr3_aa: CASSLPGYEQYF

j_call: TRBJ1-4
v_call: TRBV2
cdr3_length: 15
clone_size: NA
cdr3_aa: CASRETRLANEKLFF

j_call: TRBJ1-1
v_call: TRBV14
cdr3_length: 16
clone_size: few
cdr3_aa: CASSQETGYRLGEAFF

j_call: TRBJ1-4
v_call: TRBV24-1
cdr3_length: 15
clone_size: NA
cdr3_aa: CATSDPGATNEKLFF

j_call: TRBJ1-1
v_call: TRBV28
cdr3_length: 14
clone_size: few
cdr3_aa: CASSSPGRYTEAFF

j_call: TRBJ2-1
v_call: TRBV11-2
cdr3_length: 16
clone_size: NA
cdr3_aa: CASTDGWRQGYNEQFF

j_call: TRBJ1-5
v_call: TRBV30
cdr3_length: 15
clone_size: NA
cdr3_aa: CAWSTGQGESQPQHF

j_call: TRBJ1-1
v_call: TRBV25-1
cdr3_length: 14
clone_size: NA
cdr3_aa: CASRMAGLNTEAFF

j_call: TRBJ1-1
v_call: TRBV6-2/TRBV6-3
cdr3_length: 17
clone_size: NA
cdr3_aa: CASSYTEDRAPNTEAFF

j_call: TRBJ2-5
v_call: TRBV30
cdr3_length: 14
clone_size: NA
cdr3_aa: CAWSGTGLQETQYF

j_call: TRBJ1-6
v_call: TRBV19
cdr3_length: 17
clone_size: NA
cdr3_aa: CASSPRTGRRGNSPLHF

j_call: TRBJ1-2
v_call: TRBV6-6
cdr3_length: 12
clone_size: NA
cdr3_aa: CASTRSNYGYTF

j_call: TRBJ2-7
v_call: TRBV9
cdr3_length: 15
clone_size: once
cdr3_aa: CASSVASGGRYEQYF

j_call: TRBJ2-1
v_call: TRBV9
cdr3_length: 15
clone_size: NA
cdr3_aa: CASSVDGYYVDEQFF

j_call: TRBJ2-1
v_call: TRBV10-3
cdr3_length: 15
clone_size: few
cdr3_aa: CAISESRESYNEQFF

j_call: TRBJ2-7
v_call: TRBV7-2
cdr3_length: 14
clone_size: few
cdr3_aa: CASSLERGTYEQYF

j_call: TRBJ1-1
v_call: TRBV10-3
cdr3_length: 13
clone_size: NA
cdr3_aa: CAAREGARAEAFF

j_call: TRBJ1-6
v_call: TRBV6-4
cdr3_length: 13
clone_size: NA
cdr3_aa: CASSDTHNSPLHF

j_call: TRBJ1-2
v_call: TRBV7-9
cdr3_length: 15
clone_size: NA
cdr3_aa: CASSLALTANYGYTF

j_call: TRBJ2-2
v_call: TRBV4-3
cdr3_length: 18
clone_size: NA
cdr3_aa: CASSQKTGGCLRTGELFF

j_call: TRBJ2-5
v_call: TRBV28
cdr3_length: 14
clone_size: NA
cdr3_aa: CASSFDAVQETQYF

j_call: TRBJ1-6
v_call: TRBV7-2
cdr3_length: 15
clone_size: NA
cdr3_aa: CASSSWTGTGSPLHF